This T cell receptor beta chain was identified during a study of T cells in tuberculosis. In the study overall: Sequenced TCRs come from CD1B-GMM tetramer-binding T cells. Study-level results: The stringent gate may have excluded weak CD1B-GMM tetramer binders.

After thawing and overnight rest, PBMC were stained with GMM-loaded CD1B tetramer, viability dye and anti-CD3 for sorting. CD1B tetramers were loaded with Rhodococcus equi-derived C32 glucose monomycolate. This table comes from immunoSEQ multiplex PCR, and its TCRdb copy is limited to in-frame clones, with some not included. The table records 61,000 or so clones, 81% of them present only once. This clone was picked up a small number of times. Germline V CDR1 and CDR2: SGHDT, YYEEEE. This CDR3 comprises 15 residues. V lost 2 bases, J lost 1 base, and 12 bases lay in between. This chain uses TRBV5-6 with TRBJ1-1; tentatively, D is TRBD1 (6 bases). The sequenced sample was CD1b-GMM tetramer-negative cells sorted from PBMCs. The TCR sequence derives from an adult woman with latent tuberculosis. The CDR3 bases are TGTGCCAGCAGCTTTTTGACACAGGGGAACACTGAAGCTTTCTTT. It yields the protein CASSFLTQGNTEAFF.